Presented here are 19 T cell receptor beta chains from one specimen sequenced in a study of blood T cell repertoires in COVID-19 (dated by TCRdb to about 2020). The receptor library was made with the immunoSEQ multiplex PCR assay. Not all clones reach the TCRdb copy of this immuneACCESS table, which keeps in-frame sequences only. Checked studies attribute under half of the gap to unresolved V genes and leave the rest unexplained. This sample is represented by a few hundred thousand clones; just under 90% of them were singletons. Jointly, the top ten make up about 1.2% of the sample. Sequenced input: PBMCs or T cells enriched from blood (not recorded which). The receptors come from a man younger than 45 who had recovered from COVID-19.

This clone has a single count. The chain couples TRBV27 to TRBJ1-1, with 7 bases that match TRBD1. The germline V gene encodes CDR1 MNHEY and CDR2 SMNVEV (reference sequence). CDR3 length: 14 amino acids. V shed 2 bases and J 5 bases; nucleotides not matched to a gene: 5. The CDR3 DNA follows: TGTGCCAGCAGTTTAAGCCAGGGGGTAACTGAAGCTTTCTTT. Its protein is CASSLSQGVTEAFF.

This chain links TRBV2 with TRBJ1-3; tentative D call: TRBD1 (5 bases). The germline V and J ends were trimmed by 2 bases and 2 bases, with 7 bases remaining between them. Germline V gene data show CDR1 as SNHLY and CDR2 as FYNNEI. This CDR3 contains 14 residues. The CDR3 DNA sequence: TGTGCCAGCAGTGAATCAGGGACTGGAAACACCATATATTTT. Protein sequence: CASSESGTGNTIYF.

The chain combines TRBV6-5 with TRBJ1-2; 7 bases align to TRBD1. The V gene end was trimmed by 5 bases and the J gene end by 4 bases; junction bases not matched to a gene: 10. The CDR3 has 15 residues. Germline V lookup: CDR1 MNHEY, CDR2 SVGAGI. The CDR3 sequence: CASSRGQSNLYGYTF. The CDR3 bases are TGTGCCAGCAGTAGGGGACAGAGCAACCTCTATGGCTACACCTTC.

The chain links TRBV7-6 to TRBJ2-6; 8 bases are a match to TRBD1. CDR1 and CDR2 from the germline V gene are SGHVS and FNYEAQ. CDR3 size: 15 residues. After removal of 6 bases from V and 2 bases from J, the junction contained 3 bases not matched to a gene. CDR3 bases: TGTGCCAGCAGTCAACAGGGGGCTGGGGCCAACGTCCTGACTTTC. Residues: CASSQQGAGANVLTF.

CDR3 protein: CASSDRDTGELFF. The CDR3, as DNA: TGCGCCAGCAGTGACAGGGACACCGGGGAGCTGTTTTTT. This rearrangement joins TRBV10-1 to TRBJ2-2; D perhaps matches TRBD1 (5 bases). Germline V gene lookup returns CDR1 WNHNN and CDR2 SYGVQD (reference sequence). The ends were cut back, 3 bases at V and 3 bases at J, with 5 bases in the middle. CDR3 length: 13 residues.

Here the CDR3 reads CASSPAGYYNEQFF. Here the CDR3 DNA reads TGTGCCAGCTCACCAGCAGGATACTACAATGAGCAGTTCTTC. The chain is built from TRBV18 and TRBJ2-1, with unresolved D. CDR1 and CDR2 (germline): KGHSH, LQKENI. The CDR3 covers 14 residues. With 2 bases removed from V and 3 bases from J, the gap between germline ends came to 8 bases.

The rearrangement uses TRBV28 and TRBJ2-1; the match to TRBD1 covers 9 bases. This CDR3 region has 16 residues. Per the germline V gene, CDR1 is MDHEN and CDR2 is SYDVKM. J was trimmed by 4 bases and V by 3 bases; bases with no gene match: 7. Here the CDR3 DNA reads TGTGCCAGCAGTTTTCTGGGACAGGGTATGTACAATGAGCAGTTCTTC. Encoded protein: CASSFLGQGMYNEQFF.

The chain joins TRBV10-1 to TRBJ2-3; 9 bases agree with TRBD2. The germline CDR1 and CDR2 sequences are WNHNN and SYGVQD (reference sequence). CDR3 length: 16 residues. Trimming cost V 2 bases and J 0 bases; bases outside gene matches: 3. The CDR3: CASSERLAGSTDTQYF. As DNA, the CDR3 is TGCGCCAGCAGTGAGAGGCTAGCGGGAAGCACAGATACGCAGTATTTT.

V usage is TRBV5-4 and J usage is TRBJ1-1, with TRBD1 matching over 9 bases. The CDR3 runs to 15 residues. Trimming at V came to 5 bases and at J to 5 bases, leaving 10 bases not matched to a gene. Germline V gives CDR1 SGHNT, CDR2 YYREEE (reference sequence). The CDR3 sequence is CASSLSGTGSTEAFF. DNA of the CDR3: TGTGCCAGCAGTCTTTCCGGGACAGGGTCAACTGAAGCTTTCTTT.

The gene calls are TRBV12-5 and TRBJ2-1; 8 nucleotides match TRBD2. The CDR3 covers 15 residues. V lost 6 bases, J lost 7 bases, and 11 bases stayed unmatched. Per germline, CDR1 LGHNT and CDR2 FRNRAP. DNA of the CDR3: TGTGCTAGTGGCCTCTCGGCGGGGGGCTCGAATGAGCAGTTCTTC. Residues: CASGLSAGGSNEQFF.

The chain has TRBV28 and TRBJ1-4, with D possibly matching TRBD1 (5 bases). CDR1 is MDHEN and CDR2 is SYDVKM in the germline V gene. Trimming removed 2 bases from V and 8 bases from J, with 15 bases in between. The CDR3 loop spans 15 amino acids. For the CDR3, the DNA is TGTGCCAGCAGTTTAATCGCAGGGAATGGAGAAAAACTGTTTTTT. It encodes CASSLIAGNGEKLFF.

This sequence joins TRBV14 and TRBJ2-7, with 9 bases that match TRBD2. V lost 0 bases to trimming and J lost 2 bases; unmatched junction nucleotides: 5. Germline values: CDR1 SGHDN, CDR2 FVKESK. The length of the CDR3 is 16 residues. Written as DNA, the CDR3 is TGTGCCAGCAGCCAAGAAGGTAGCGGGGGCCCCTACGAGCAGTACTTC. As protein: CASSQEGSGGPYEQYF.

This chain uses TRBV2 with TRBJ1-1; 8 bases fit TRBD1. The ends lost 8 bases at V and 4 bases at J; junction bases unmatched: 3. CDR1 is SNHLY and CDR2 is FYNNEI in the germline V gene. The CDR3 has 12 residues. DNA for the CDR3: TGTGCCAGCCGGACAGGGCTCACTGAAGCTTTCTTT. It translates to CASRTGLTEAFF.

The chain carries TRBV11-3 and TRBJ2-1, with D possibly being TRBD2 (6 bases). The CDR3 is 16 residues long. V was clipped by 5 bases and J by 0 bases, with 14 bases between them. CDR1 is SGHNT, CDR2 YENEEA, per germline. The CDR3 loop is CASSDPYGSSYNEQFF. In nucleotides, the CDR3 is TGTGCCAGCAGCGACCCGTACGGGAGCTCCTACAATGAGCAGTTCTTC.

The V and J genes are TRBV21-1 and TRBJ2-1; no DNA check was done on the table's D call, TRBD2. TRBV21-1 is a pseudogene segment. The CDR3 is made up of 18 amino acids. The CDR3, as DNA: TGTGCCAGCAGCCCAAGCGGAAGGCGTCTTCTATCCTACAATGAGCAGTTCTTC. Encoded protein: CASSPSGRRLLSYNEQFF.

The chain is built from TRBV5-1 and TRBJ2-1; 11 bases fit TRBD2. V lost 0 bases, J lost 3 bases, and 8 bases stayed unmatched. From germline, CDR1 is SGHRS and CDR2 YFSETQ. The CDR3 loop spans 18 amino acids. CDR3 sequence (DNA): TGCGCCAGCAGCTTGGGAGGCCATAGCGGGAGGGTCTACAATGAGCAGTTCTTC. Its translation is CASSLGGHSGRVYNEQFF.

Only one count was recorded for this clone. The CDR3 DNA sequence: TGTGCCAGCAGTTACGCGACTAGCTACGAGCAGTACTTC. Amino acid sequence: CASSYATSYEQYF. This chain connects TRBV6-5 to TRBJ2-7; tentative D call: TRBD2 (6 bases). Germline loops: CDR1 MNHEY, CDR2 SVGAGI. Trimming removed 2 bases from V and 3 bases from J, with 8 bases in between. The CDR3 runs to 13 residues.

The CDR3 DNA sequence: TGTGCCAGCAGCCCCCGGGGTCGGAACACTGAAGCTTTCTTT. Protein sequence: CASSPRGRNTEAFF. This chain joins TRBV3-1 (or the pseudogene TRBV3-2) and TRBJ1-1; the D is unclear. Germline lookup yields CDR1 LGHDT and CDR2 YNNKEL (reference sequence). V was pared by 4 bases and J by 1 base, with 10 bases between. The CDR3 is 14 amino acids.

The V and J genes are TRBV4-3 and TRBJ1-2; D unresolved. The length of the CDR3 is 15 residues. V was shortened by 1 base and J by 5 bases, with 14 bases between the two germline ends. Germline V lookup: CDR1 LGHNA, CDR2 YSLEER. The CDR3 DNA is TGCGCCAGCAGCCAAGCGGGTGGAGGGATTTATGGCTACACCTTC. Amino acids: CASSQAGGGIYGYTF.